This T cell receptor beta chain was identified in a study of blood T cell repertoires in COVID-19. Germline CDR1 reads LNHDA; CDR2 reads SQIVND (reference sequence). CDR3 size: 15 residues. V lost 4 bases to trimming and J lost 5 bases; unmatched junction nucleotides: 9. Sequencing was performed with immunoSEQ multiplex PCR; in TCRdb, only in-frame clones are kept and a portion is missing. The sample shows about 250,000 clones, 88% of them seen only once. The material sequenced was PBMCs or T cells enriched from blood (not recorded which). This TCR was sampled from a woman between 50 and 59 years old who had recovered from COVID-19. The chain has TRBV19 and TRBJ2-3, with TRBD2 matching 7 bases. The CDR3 here is CASSRGGARGDTQYF. CDR3 coding DNA: TGTGCCAGTAGTAGGGGAGGGGCCCGTGGAGATACGCAGTATTTT. Together with reference TRBV19 and TRBJ2-3, the CDR3 gives the full variable domain: DGGITQSPKYLFRKEGQNVTLSCEQNLNHDAMYWYRQDPGQGLRLIYYSQIVNDFQKGDIAEGYSVSREKKESFPLTVTSAQKNPTAFYLCASSRGGARGDTQYFGPGTRLTVL.